What follows are 8 T cell receptor beta chains derived from one specimen sequenced in a study of CD8 T cells in Susac syndrome. When the RNA was reverse transcribed, random hexamers were used with an input of roughly 0.45 to 1 ug. One entry per CDR3 protein, called by TCRdb with MiXCR from the immunoSEQ multiplex PCR reads. Here the sample spans about 83,000 distinct CDR3 sequences, around 96% being singletons. What was sequenced was CD8+ T cells from PBMCs. The receptors derive from a human donor with Susac syndrome.

V usage is TRBV7-2 and J usage is TRBJ1-5, with 9 nucleotides matching TRBD1. The V gene end was trimmed by 5 bases and the J gene end by 7 bases; junction bases not matched to a gene: 9. CDR3 length equals 15 residues. Germline-derived CDR1 and CDR2 are SGHTA and FQGNSA. For the CDR3, the DNA is TGTGCCAGCAGCCCCTGGGACAGGGATGGCCAGCCCCAGCATTTT. It codes for CASSPWDRDGQPQHF.

The table lists this clonotype with a count of one. V usage is TRBV9 and J usage is TRBJ2-7; TRBD1 matches at 8 bases. V lost 0 bases to trimming and J lost 3 bases; unmatched junction nucleotides: 2. The CDR3 covers 14 residues. Germline V gives CDR1 SGDLS, CDR2 YYNGEE. CDR3 sequence reads: CASSVGDRHYEQYF. In DNA form, the CDR3 reads TGTGCCAGCAGCGTAGGGGACAGGCACTACGAGCAGTACTTC.

This chain connects TRBV5-6 to TRBJ2-1, with a tentative D call TRBD2 (5 bases). The germline gives CDR1 SGHDT, CDR2 YYEEEE. The CDR3 contains 13 residues. Trimming took off 2 bases at V and 9 bases at J, with 12 bases between the two ends. CDR3 sequence reads: CASSFGSLGEQFF. In nucleotides, the CDR3 is TGTGCCAGCAGCTTTGGGAGTTTGGGTGAGCAGTTCTTC.

Here the CDR3 reads CASSQGIEGNQPQHF. The CDR3, as DNA: TGTGCCAGCAGCCAAGGAATTGAGGGGAATCAGCCCCAGCATTTT. The rearrangement uses TRBV4-2 and TRBJ1-5; D possibly corresponds to TRBD1 (5 bases). The CDR3 contains 15 residues. Germline-derived CDR1 and CDR2 are LGHNA and YNFKEQ. Between the trimmed V and J ends, which lost 1 base and 4 bases, there was a span of 11 bases.

This clonotype was observed a single time. V usage is TRBV7-9 and J usage is TRBJ2-1, with D maybe TRBD1 (5 bases). V was pared by 7 bases and J by 1 base, with 14 bases between. There are 15 residues in the CDR3. CDR1 and CDR2 from the germline V gene are SEHNR and FQNEAQ (reference sequence). The CDR3 reads CASTAGLSSYNEQFF. In DNA form, the CDR3 reads TGTGCCAGCACCGCAGGGTTATCATCCTACAATGAGCAGTTCTTC. The full variable domain, with the rest looked up from reference TRBV7-9 and TRBJ2-1, is DTGVSQNPRHKITKRGQNVTFRCDPISEHNRLYWYRQTLGQGPEFLTYFQNEAQLEKSRLLSDRFSAERPKGSFSTLEIQRTEQGDSAMYLCASTAGLSSYNEQFFGPGTRLTVL.

The chain is built from TRBV29-1 and TRBJ2-5, with 7 bases fitting TRBD1. The CDR3 extends over 11 amino acids. CDR1 is SQVTM, CDR2 ANQGSEA, per germline. V was clipped by 7 bases and J by 4 bases; unmatched bases: 3. This CDR3 is CSATGRETQYF. The CDR3 DNA reads as TGCAGCGCGACAGGGAGAGAGACCCAGTACTTC.

The chain combines TRBV30 with TRBJ2-7, with D possibly TRBD1 on 6 matching bases. The CDR3 is made up of 11 amino acids. Between the trimmed V and J ends, which lost 5 bases and 2 bases, there was a span of 7 bases. Germline CDR1 reads GTSNPN; CDR2 reads SVGIG (reference sequence). In DNA, the CDR3 is TGTGCCTGGGAGGGGGCCTACGAGCAGTACTTC. Its protein is CAWEGAYEQYF.

The chain combines TRBV20-1 with TRBJ1-2; 8 bases agree with TRBD1. This CDR3 has 14 amino acids. V shed 5 bases, J shed 4 bases, and the junction held 9 bases outside the gene matches. Germline V gene sequence: CDR1 DFQATT, CDR2 SNEGSKA (reference sequence). The CDR3 sequence is CSAGTTDRAYGYTF. The CDR3 nucleotides read TGCAGTGCTGGAACAACGGACAGGGCCTATGGCTACACCTTC.